This T cell receptor beta chain was found in a study of shared clonotypes between healthy human individuals (dated by TCRdb to 2020 to 2021). A note on the overall study: The cohort included a few men and a couple of women between 18 and 49 years of age. Blood TCR repertoires of several healthy adults were deeply sequenced to estimate repertoire size and the extent of clonotype sharing between individuals. For each donor, CD4 naive and CD4 memory were each given three plates, CD8 naive was given two plates, and CD8 memory was given one plate. Each donor's leukapheresis produced roughly between about 0.85 and 10 billion PBMCs. Different laboratories and diverse techniques were used to prepare libraries and sequence TCR repertoires, to increase sequencing depth and limit assay-specific biases.

Healthy HIV-negative adults with no recently reported acute infections or vaccinations were included as donors. Only Caucasian adults living in Nashville, Tennessee, USA were represented among the donors. CD4+ T cells were enriched by magnetic negative selection; naive cells were then positively selected on CD45RA, and the negative fraction formed the memory subset. Blood was obtained by leukapheresis, after which PBMCs were separated by Ficoll-Histopaque density gradient centrifugation and cryopreserved in liquid nitrogen vapor phase. Analytical flow cytometry was used to check the purity and quantity of every magnetically sorted T cell population. Each sorted fraction had its genomic DNA isolated and then quantified by UV absorbance on a Nanodrop 2000c. As concerns this clone: Its antigen has not been determined. Base qualities were left out, and no much larger clone turns up one base away.

Study-level results and caveats: Because the study included only a small number of donors, the genetic and exposure-history diversity represented was limited. Based on pairwise subsampling, the degree of clonotype sharing among donors was expected to be affected by sequencing depth. Sampling was restricted to blood, and TCR repertoires in tissue are likely to differ from TCR repertoires in blood. Compared with non-shared clonotypes, the clonotypes found in all four sorted-subset donors had higher generation probabilities. Rarefaction of sorted-subset datasets indicated incomplete sequencing despite the large sequencing depth. Naive subsets generally had larger estimated clonotype richness than memory subsets did. When several donors were compared, the shared fraction of clonotypes was 5% to 6.5% for naive CD4, around 3.6% for naive CD8, about 2.5% for memory CD4, and roughly 0.4% for memory CD8.

Using the deep immunoSEQ assay, TCR CDR3 regions were amplified from genomic DNA by multiplex PCR. Extracted genomic DNA from each cell subset was spread evenly across all wells of several immunoSEQ 96-well plates, with each plate serving as a replicate. For sorted subsets, around 200 ng genomic DNA, equal to about 30,000 T cell genomes, was loaded into each replicate PCR. Purified libraries were measured with a Qubit 3.0 fluorometer, size-checked on a Bioanalyzer 2100, and measured again with the KAPA Library Quantification kit. A separate single-read 150-cycle Illumina NextSeq 550 flow cell was used to sequence each immunoSEQ 96-well plate. Processing in the source paper ran as follows. Because the immunoSEQ output included only junctional sequences and no quality scores, the filtering could not be the same as the filtering used for full-length reads. Sequences were annotated with PyIR, a Python wrapper for IgBLAST v1.9, using IMGT germline references to assign V/J genes and CDR3. Reads with weak V/J assignments (E-value above 1e-6), missing CDR3, stop codons, out-of-frame junctions, or ambiguous translated residues were removed. V3J clonotypes were defined as sequences sharing an identical inferred V gene, J gene, and CDR3 amino acid sequence. To compute the percentage overlap between repertoires, the number of shared unique clonotypes was divided by the size of the smaller repertoire. Repertoire richness was assessed with RTK rarefaction, the Chao1 estimator, and Recon v2.1 estimates of unobserved clonotypes. Generation probabilities were computed with OLGA for all TCRbeta clonotypes obtained by the gDNA method from a handful of donors. Drawn from immuneACCESS, this table holds only the in-frame rearrangements with V and J called that TCRdb kept. Clones are partly lost; checked studies trace under half to an unresolved V gene and leave the rest unexplained. That table furnishes V, J and clone size, whereas the DNA furnished D and trimming. The sample table contains 2,500,000 or so clones; only one count was recorded for about 92% of them. Jointly, the top ten make up around 0.14% of the sample.

The TCR was taken from a man between 18 and 29 years old in good health. Sequences were obtained from naive CD4+ T cells sorted from blood. The cell subset or site label, read with the paper, signifies: CD45RA+ positively selected.

In nucleotides, the sequence is TGTGCCAGCAGTTCCCGTATTTCCTTGGGGACCGGGGAGCTGTTTTTT. The resulting protein is CASSSRISLGTGELFF. Recombination connected TRBV6-5 to TRBJ2-2, with the D gene too uncertain to name. V and J are truncated by 4 bases and 5 bases respectively, leaving an intervening sequence of 17 bases. Taken from cysteine to phenylalanine, the CDR3 has 16 residues. Only the CDR3 region is kept as DNA, spanning 48 bases read in frame from base 1. CDR1 and CDR2 are drawn from the germline V gene: MNHEY, SVGAGI.